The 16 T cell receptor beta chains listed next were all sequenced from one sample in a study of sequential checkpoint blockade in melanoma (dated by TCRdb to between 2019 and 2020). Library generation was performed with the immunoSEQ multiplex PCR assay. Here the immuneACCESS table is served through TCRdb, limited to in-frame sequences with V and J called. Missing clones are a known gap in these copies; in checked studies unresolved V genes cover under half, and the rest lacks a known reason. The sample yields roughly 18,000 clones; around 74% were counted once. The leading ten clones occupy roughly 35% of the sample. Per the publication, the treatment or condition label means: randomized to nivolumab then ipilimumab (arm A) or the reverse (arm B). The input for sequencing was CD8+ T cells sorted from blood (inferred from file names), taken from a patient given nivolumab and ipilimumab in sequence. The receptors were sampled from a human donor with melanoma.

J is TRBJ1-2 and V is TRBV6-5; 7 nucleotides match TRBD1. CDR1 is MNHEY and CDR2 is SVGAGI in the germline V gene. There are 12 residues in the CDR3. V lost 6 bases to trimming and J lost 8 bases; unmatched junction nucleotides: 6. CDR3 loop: CASRTGIRGYTF. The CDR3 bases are TGTGCCAGCAGGACAGGGATTAGGGGCTACACCTTC.

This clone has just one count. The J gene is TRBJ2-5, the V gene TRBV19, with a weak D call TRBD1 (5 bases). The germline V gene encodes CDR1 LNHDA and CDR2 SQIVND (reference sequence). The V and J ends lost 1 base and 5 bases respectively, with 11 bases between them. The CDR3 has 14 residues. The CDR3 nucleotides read TGTGCCAGTAGTATAGGGGGCGATGGGGAGACCCAGTACTTC. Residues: CASSIGGDGETQYF. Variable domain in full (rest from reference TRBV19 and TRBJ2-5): DGGITQSPKYLFRKEGQNVTLSCEQNLNHDAMYWYRQDPGQGLRLIYYSQIVNDFQKGDIAEGYSVSREKKESFPLTVTSAQKNPTAFYLCASSIGGDGETQYFGPGTRLLVL.

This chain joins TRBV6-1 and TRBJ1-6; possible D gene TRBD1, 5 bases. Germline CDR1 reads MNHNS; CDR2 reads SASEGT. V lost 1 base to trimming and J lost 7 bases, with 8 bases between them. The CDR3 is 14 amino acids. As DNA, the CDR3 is TGTGCCAGCAGTGAAGGGGGCGTCAATTCACCCCTCCACTTT. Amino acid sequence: CASSEGGVNSPLHF.

CDR3 DNA: TGCGCCAGCAGCCAAACCCCCGGGGGAGGCGGGGAGCTGTTTTTT. Protein sequence: CASSQTPGGGGELFF. This sequence joins TRBV4-1 and TRBJ2-2; D is perhaps TRBD2 (6 bases). CDR3 length: 15 residues. Trimming took off 2 bases at V and 7 bases at J, with 14 bases between the two ends. Germline V gives CDR1 MGHRA, CDR2 YSYEKL.

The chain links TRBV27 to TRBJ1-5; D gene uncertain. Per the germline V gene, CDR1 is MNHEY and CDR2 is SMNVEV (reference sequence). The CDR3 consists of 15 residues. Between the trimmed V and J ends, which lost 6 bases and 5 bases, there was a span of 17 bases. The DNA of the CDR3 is TGTGCCAGCAGATCATTTGAGGGAGGAGATCAGCCCCAGCATTTT. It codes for CASRSFEGGDQPQHF.

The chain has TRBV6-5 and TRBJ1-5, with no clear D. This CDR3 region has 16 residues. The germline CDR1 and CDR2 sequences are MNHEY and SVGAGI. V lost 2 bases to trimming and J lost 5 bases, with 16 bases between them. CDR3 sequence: CASSYLDLGADQPQHF. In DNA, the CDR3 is TGTGCCAGCAGTTACCTCGATTTGGGAGCGGATCAGCCCCAGCATTTT.

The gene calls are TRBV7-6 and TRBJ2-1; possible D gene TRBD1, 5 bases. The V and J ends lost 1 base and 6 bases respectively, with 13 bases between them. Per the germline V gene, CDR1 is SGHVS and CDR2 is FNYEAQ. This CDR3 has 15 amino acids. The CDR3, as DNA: TGTGCCAGCAGCTTAGACCCAGGGTCAGGCAATGAGCAGTTCTTC. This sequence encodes CASSLDPGSGNEQFF.

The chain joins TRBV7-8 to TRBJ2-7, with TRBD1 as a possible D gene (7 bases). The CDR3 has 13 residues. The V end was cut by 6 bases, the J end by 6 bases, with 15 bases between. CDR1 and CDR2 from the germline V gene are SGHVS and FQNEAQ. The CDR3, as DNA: TGTGCCAGCAGTATATACAGGGGAGGCGAGCAGTACTTC. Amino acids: CASSIYRGGEQYF.

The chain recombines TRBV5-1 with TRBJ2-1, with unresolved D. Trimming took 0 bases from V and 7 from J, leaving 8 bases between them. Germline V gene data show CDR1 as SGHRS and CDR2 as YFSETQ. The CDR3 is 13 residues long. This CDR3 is CASSLVDTNEQFF. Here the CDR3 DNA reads TGCGCCAGCAGCTTGGTCGACACGAATGAGCAGTTCTTC.

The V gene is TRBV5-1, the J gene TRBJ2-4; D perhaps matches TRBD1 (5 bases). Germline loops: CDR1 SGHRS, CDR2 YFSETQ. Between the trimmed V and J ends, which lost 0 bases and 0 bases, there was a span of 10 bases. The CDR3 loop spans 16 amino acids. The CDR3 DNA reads TGCGCCAGCAGCTTGGGACAGAATCTAGCCAAAAACATTCAGTACTTC. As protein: CASSLGQNLAKNIQYF.

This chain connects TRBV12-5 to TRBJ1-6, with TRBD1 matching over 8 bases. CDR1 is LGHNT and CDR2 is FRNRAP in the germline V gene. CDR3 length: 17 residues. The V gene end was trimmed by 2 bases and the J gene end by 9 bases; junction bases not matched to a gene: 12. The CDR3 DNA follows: TGTGCTAGTGGTTTGAAACGCAGGGGGCCGGGGGGTTCACCCCTCCACTTT. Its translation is CASGLKRRGPGGSPLHF.

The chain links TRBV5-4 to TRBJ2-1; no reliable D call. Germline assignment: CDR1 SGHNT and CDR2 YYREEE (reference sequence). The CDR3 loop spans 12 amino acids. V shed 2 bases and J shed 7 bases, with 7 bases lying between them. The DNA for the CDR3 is TGTGCCAGCAGCTTAACAGTTAATGAGCAGTTCTTC. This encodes CASSLTVNEQFF.

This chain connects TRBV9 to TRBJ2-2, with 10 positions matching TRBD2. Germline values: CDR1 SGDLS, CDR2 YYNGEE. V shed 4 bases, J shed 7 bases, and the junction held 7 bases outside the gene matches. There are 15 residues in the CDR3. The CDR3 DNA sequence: TGTGCCAGCAGCCCCAGCGGGGGGGGCGGCGGGGAGCTGTTTTTT. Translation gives CASSPSGGGGGELFF.

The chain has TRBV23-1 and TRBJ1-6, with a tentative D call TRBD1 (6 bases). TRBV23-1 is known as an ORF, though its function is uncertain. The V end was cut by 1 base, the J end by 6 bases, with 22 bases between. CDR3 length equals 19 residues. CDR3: CASSQWGGQGTVCNSPLHF. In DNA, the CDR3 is TGCGCCAGCAGTCAATGGGGGGGGCAGGGGACTGTGTGTAATTCACCCCTCCACTTT.

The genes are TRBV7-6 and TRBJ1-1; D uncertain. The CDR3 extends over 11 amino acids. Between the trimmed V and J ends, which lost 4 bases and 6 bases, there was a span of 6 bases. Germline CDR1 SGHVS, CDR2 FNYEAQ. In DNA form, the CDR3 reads TGTGCCAGCAGCTCGAGTCCTGAAGCTTTCTTT. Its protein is CASSSSPEAFF.

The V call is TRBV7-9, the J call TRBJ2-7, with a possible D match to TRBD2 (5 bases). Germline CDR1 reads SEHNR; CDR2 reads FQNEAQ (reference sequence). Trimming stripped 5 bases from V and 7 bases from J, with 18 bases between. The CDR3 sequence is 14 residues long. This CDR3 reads CASSPREASEEQYF. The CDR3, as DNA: TGTGCCAGCAGCCCCCGGGAAGCCTCCGAGGAGCAGTACTTC.